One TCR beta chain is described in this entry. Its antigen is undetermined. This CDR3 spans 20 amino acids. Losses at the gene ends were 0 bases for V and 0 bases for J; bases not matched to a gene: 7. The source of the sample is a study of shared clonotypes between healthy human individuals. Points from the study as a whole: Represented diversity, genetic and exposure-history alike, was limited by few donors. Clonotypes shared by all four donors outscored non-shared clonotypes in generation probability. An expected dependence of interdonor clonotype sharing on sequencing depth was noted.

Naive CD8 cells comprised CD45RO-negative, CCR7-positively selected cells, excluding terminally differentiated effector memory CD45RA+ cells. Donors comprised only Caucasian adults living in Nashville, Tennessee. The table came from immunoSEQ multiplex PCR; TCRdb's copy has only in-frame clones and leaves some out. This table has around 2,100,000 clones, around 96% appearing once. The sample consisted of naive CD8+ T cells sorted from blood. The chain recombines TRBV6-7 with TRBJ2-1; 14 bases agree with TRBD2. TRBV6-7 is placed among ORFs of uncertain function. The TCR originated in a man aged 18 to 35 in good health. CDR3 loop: CASSYSGLAGGSSSYNEQFF. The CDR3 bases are TGTGCCAGCAGTTACTCAGGACTAGCGGGGGGCTCGAGCTCCTACAATGAGCAGTTCTTC.